These 26 T cell receptor beta chains came from one sample sequenced in a study of long-term antiretroviral therapy in people with HIV. Run at survey level, the immunoSEQ assay was version v3.0. The method was immunoSEQ multiplex PCR; TCRdb's version includes in-frame clones alone and lacks a portion of them. Among roughly 14,000 clones listed, almost 90% were seen once. The source material was unsorted PBMCs, sampled 2.3 to 2.4 years before starting antiretroviral therapy. Source of these receptors: a young woman with HIV.

This chain uses TRBV7-9 with TRBJ1-4, with D possibly TRBD1 on 5 matching bases. CDR3 length: 13 amino acids. Between the trimmed V and J ends, which lost 8 bases and 2 bases, there was a span of 9 bases. Looked up from germline, CDR1 is SEHNR and CDR2 is FQNEAQ (reference sequence). CDR3: CASQGVTNEKLFF. CDR3 in DNA: TGTGCCAGCCAGGGCGTCACTAATGAAAAACTGTTTTTT.

The genes are TRBV27 and TRBJ2-5, with D perhaps TRBD1 or TRBD2 (6 bases each). Trimming left V 5 bases short and J 4 bases short, with 17 bases between. Per the germline V gene, CDR1 is MNHEY and CDR2 is SMNVEV (reference sequence). This CDR3 is built from 15 residues. CDR3 residues: CASSEQGGSGETQYF. For the CDR3, the DNA is TGTGCCAGCAGTGAACAGGGAGGCAGCGGAGAGACCCAGTACTTC.

The chain employs TRBV5-4 and TRBJ1-4; 12 bases are shared with TRBD1. The CDR3 is made up of 17 amino acids. The V and J ends lost 0 bases and 5 bases, in that order; junction bases with no gene match: 5. The germline gives CDR1 SGHNT, CDR2 YYREEE (reference sequence). The CDR3 loop reads CASSLGGTGGGNEKLFF. The DNA for the CDR3 is TGTGCCAGCAGCTTGGGGGGGACAGGGGGCGGGAATGAAAAACTGTTTTTT.

The rearrangement uses TRBV6-4 and TRBJ1-2, with D maybe TRBD1 (5 bases). Deletions cut 4 bases from V and 6 bases from J, with 15 bases between. CDR3 length: 14 amino acids. The germline V gene encodes CDR1 MRHNA and CDR2 SNTAGT. The CDR3 loop is CASSAGQGLNGYTF. The CDR3 DNA sequence: TGTGCCAGCAGTGCGGGGCAGGGATTGAATGGCTACACCTTC.

This chain joins TRBV11-2 and TRBJ1-2; D remains unclear. The CDR3 runs 13 residues. The ends were cut back, 5 bases at V and 3 bases at J, with 10 bases in the middle. The V gene's germline CDR1 is SGHAT and CDR2 FQNNGV. CDR3 protein: CASSPQTDYGYTF. CDR3 bases: TGTGCCAGCAGCCCTCAGACGGACTATGGCTACACCTTC.

The chain recombines TRBV6-6 with TRBJ1-5; perhaps TRBD1 as D (5 bases). The CDR3 covers 15 residues. Germline V gene data show CDR1 as MNHNY and CDR2 as SVGAGI (reference sequence). Trimming removed 4 bases from V and 4 bases from J, with 14 bases in between. The CDR3: CASSSSAQGNQPQHF. In nucleotides, the CDR3 is TGTGCCAGCAGTTCCTCGGCGCAGGGAAATCAGCCCCAGCATTTT.

In its sample, this clone was seen once. The chain uses TRBV7-9 and TRBJ2-3; a possible D gene is TRBD2 (6 bases). Germline V gives CDR1 SEHNR, CDR2 FQNEAQ (reference sequence). V shed 4 bases and J shed 5 bases, with 13 bases lying between them. This CDR3 comprises 14 residues. The CDR3 DNA sequence: TGTGCCAGCAGCTCGGGGGAGCCTATAGATACGCAGTATTTT. Translating it yields CASSSGEPIDTQYF.

The chain couples TRBV11-3 to TRBJ1-1; tentatively, D is TRBD1 (6 bases). Germline-derived CDR1 and CDR2 are SGHNT and YENEEA. V gave up 5 bases and J gave up 1 base, with 11 bases separating them. CDR3 size: 14 residues. This CDR3 reads CASSEKGGNTEAFF. CDR3 in DNA: TGTGCCAGCAGCGAAAAGGGGGGGAACACTGAAGCTTTCTTT.

The V call is TRBV7-8, the J call TRBJ2-2; D is possibly TRBD2 (5 bases). This CDR3 comprises 16 residues. The germline gives CDR1 SGHVS, CDR2 FQNEAQ. The V and J ends lost 2 bases and 2 bases respectively, with 12 bases between them. In nucleotides, the CDR3 is TGTGCCAGCAGCTTACATCCCCGGGGAAACACCGGGGAGCTGTTTTTT. Protein: CASSLHPRGNTGELFF.

The chain recombines TRBV11-2 with TRBJ2-7, with TRBD2 identical over 9 bases. Per germline, CDR1 SGHAT and CDR2 FQNNGV. V trimming: 1 base; J trimming: 0 bases; junction bases outside the gene matches: 4. This CDR3 spans 16 amino acids. DNA of the CDR3: TGTGCCAGCAGCTTAGGATCTAGCGGGGACTCCTACGAGCAGTACTTC. It encodes CASSLGSSGDSYEQYF.

This chain uses TRBV11-2 with TRBJ1-2; TRBD1 aligns across 9 bases. CDR1 SGHAT and CDR2 FQNNGV come from the germline V gene. This CDR3 comprises 16 residues. J was trimmed by 4 bases and V by 4 bases; bases with no gene match: 10. The CDR3 DNA sequence: TGTGCCAGCAGCTCTAACTGGGACAGGGTAATCTATGGCTACACCTTC. As protein: CASSSNWDRVIYGYTF.

The chain carries TRBV7-2 and TRBJ2-2, with 7 bases fitting TRBD1. This CDR3 is built from 15 residues. V lost 4 bases, J lost 7 bases, and 9 bases stayed unmatched. In germline, CDR1 is SGHTA, CDR2 FQGNSA. The CDR3 sequence: CASSSHRGSGGELFF. DNA for the CDR3: TGTGCCAGCAGCTCGCACAGGGGCTCGGGCGGGGAGCTGTTTTTT.

This chain links TRBV5-5 with TRBJ2-3, with 10 positions matching TRBD2. J lost 2 bases, V lost 6 bases, and 6 bases had no gene match. Germline V gene lookup returns CDR1 SGHKS and CDR2 YYEKEE (reference sequence). CDR3 length: 15 residues. Here the CDR3 DNA reads TGTGCCAGCATCATAAGCGGGGGGGCCACAGATACGCAGTATTTT. Translating gives CASIISGGATDTQYF.

This clone has only a few counts. This chain connects TRBV7-6 to TRBJ2-6; D gene ambiguous. Between the trimmed V and J ends, which lost 6 bases and 0 bases, there was a span of 9 bases. The CDR3 consists of 15 residues. Germline V gives CDR1 SGHVS, CDR2 FNYEAQ. CDR3 in DNA: TGTGCCAGCAGTGCAATCTTCTCTGGGGCCAACGTCCTGACTTTC. Translating it yields CASSAIFSGANVLTF.

Turning to this clone: An end of the junction does not agree with germline; a read error may underlie this. The chain joins TRBV29-1 to TRBJ2-1, with 8 bases matching TRBD1. The CDR3 is 16 residues long. Germline CDR1 and CDR2: SQVTM and ANQGSEA. CDR3 region: CSAETIRQGKFNEQFF. The CDR3 coding sequence is TGCAGCGCTGAAACTATCCGACAGGGGAAGTTCAATGAGCAGTTCTTC.

V and J are TRBV27 and TRBJ1-3; 7 bases are shared with TRBD1. The V and J ends lost 6 bases and 4 bases, in that order; junction bases with no gene match: 3. The CDR3 contains 13 residues. Germline V gene sequence: CDR1 MNHEY, CDR2 SMNVEV (reference sequence). The CDR3 DNA follows: TGTGCCAGCAGGCGGACAGGAGGAAACACCATATATTTT. Protein sequence: CASRRTGGNTIYF.

The rearrangement uses TRBV18 and TRBJ2-5, with 9 bases identical to TRBD1. This CDR3 region has 14 residues. Germline CDR1 reads KGHSH; CDR2 reads LQKENI. Unmatched junction bases numbered 3, after V lost 3 bases and J lost 4 bases. The CDR3 region is CASSPGQGGETQYF. CDR3 sequence (DNA): TGTGCCAGCTCACCGGGACAGGGAGGAGAGACCCAGTACTTC.

The rearrangement joins TRBV7-2 to TRBJ1-2, with a weak D call TRBD1 (6 bases). Germline CDR1 reads SGHTA; CDR2 reads FQGNSA. The CDR3 loop spans 14 amino acids. With 3 bases removed from V and 2 bases from J, the gap between germline ends came to 10 bases. In nucleotides, the CDR3 is TGTGCCAGCAGCTTCAATCAGGGGAACTATGGCTACACCTTC. Encoded protein: CASSFNQGNYGYTF.

The rearrangement links TRBV30 to TRBJ1-2, with TRBD1 matching 8 bases. The CDR3 length is 13 residues. J was trimmed by 4 bases and V by 4 bases; bases with no gene match: 5. CDR1 is GTSNPN and CDR2 is SVGIG in the germline V gene (reference sequence). CDR3 bases: TGTGCCTGGAAGGACAGGGCTGGCTATGGCTACACCTTC. It codes for CAWKDRAGYGYTF.

This clone was picked up a small number of times. This rearrangement joins TRBV15 to TRBJ2-7, with D possibly called TRBD1 or TRBD2 (5 bases each). The ends were cut back, 3 bases at V and 5 bases at J, with 17 bases in the middle. Germline V gene data show CDR1 as LNHNV and CDR2 as YYDKDF (reference sequence). This CDR3 contains 15 residues. The chain's CDR3 is CATSSPGLREHEQYF. The CDR3 DNA reads as TGTGCCACCAGCAGCCCGGGTCTCAGGGAGCACGAGCAGTACTTC.

This clone was seen a handful of times. The V and J genes are TRBV7-9 and TRBJ2-7; TRBD2 might be the D (6 bases). The V gene's germline CDR1 is SEHNR and CDR2 FQNEAQ (reference sequence). CDR3 length equals 12 residues. The V end was cut by 5 bases, the J end by 5 bases, with 10 bases between. This chain's CDR3 is CASSPRRDEQYF. The CDR3 DNA follows: TGTGCCAGCAGCCCCAGGAGGGACGAGCAGTACTTC.

This clone has only one observation. In the same sample, other DNA sequences code for this CDR3. The chain recombines TRBV19 with TRBJ1-1; perhaps TRBD1 as D (5 bases). V lost 5 bases and J 4 bases, leaving 14 bases between the germline ends. The length of the CDR3 is 14 residues. The germline V gene encodes CDR1 LNHDA and CDR2 SQIVND (reference sequence). The CDR3 DNA reads as TGTGCCAGTAGTCGGAAGGGGCAGGGCACTGAAGCTTTCTTT. Its protein product is CASSRKGQGTEAFF. The full variable domain, its missing parts supplied by reference TRBV19 and TRBJ1-1, is DGGITQSPKYLFRKEGQNVTLSCEQNLNHDAMYWYRQDPGQGLRLIYYSQIVNDFQKGDIAEGYSVSREKKESFPLTVTSAQKNPTAFYLCASSRKGQGTEAFFGQGTRLTVV.

The V call is TRBV7-2, the J call TRBJ2-5; no clear D. V was shortened by 0 bases and J by 2 bases, with 4 bases between the two germline ends. This CDR3 comprises 13 residues. Per the germline V gene, CDR1 is SGHTA and CDR2 is FQGNSA. CDR3 loop: CASSLATQETQYF. Written as DNA, the CDR3 is TGTGCCAGCAGCTTAGCGACTCAAGAGACCCAGTACTTC. The full variable domain, rest sourced from reference TRBV7-2 and TRBJ2-5, is GAGVSQSPSNKVTEKGKDVELRCDPISGHTALYWYRQSLGQGLEFLIYFQGNSAPDKSGLPSDRFSAERTGGSVSTLTIQRTQQEDSAVYLCASSLATQETQYFGPGTRLLVL.

V gene TRBV5-1 combines with J gene TRBJ1-2; D is perhaps TRBD1 (6 bases). Trimming removed 1 base from V and 8 bases from J, with 12 bases in between. Germline V CDR1 and CDR2: SGHRS, YFSETQ. This CDR3 has 13 amino acids. The CDR3 here is CASSLTGSVGYTF. As DNA, the CDR3 is TGCGCCAGCAGCTTGACAGGGTCGGTAGGCTACACCTTC. The full variable domain, its missing parts supplied by reference TRBV5-1 and TRBJ1-2, is KAGVTQTPRYLIKTRGQQVTLSCSPISGHRSVSWYQQTPGQGLQFLFEYFSETQRNKGNFPGRFSGRQFSNSRSEMNVSTLELGDSALYLCASSLTGSVGYTFGSGTRLTVV.

The gene calls are TRBV18 and TRBJ1-1; 9 bases map to TRBD1. Per germline, CDR1 KGHSH and CDR2 LQKENI. V shed 3 bases and J 5 bases; nucleotides not matched to a gene: 7. This CDR3 has 15 residues. CDR3 loop: CASSPNRGRGTEAFF. The CDR3 bases are TGTGCCAGCTCACCTAACAGGGGGCGAGGTACTGAAGCTTTCTTT.

V is TRBV7-2 and J is TRBJ2-5, with 12 bases that match TRBD2. The CDR3 runs to 15 residues. Trimming took 4 bases from V and 5 from J; bases not matched to a gene: 5. Germline CDR1 reads SGHTA; CDR2 reads FQGNSA. CDR3 in amino acids: CASSSTGLAGETQYF. In DNA form, the CDR3 reads TGTGCCAGCAGCTCCACTGGACTAGCGGGGGAGACCCAGTACTTC.